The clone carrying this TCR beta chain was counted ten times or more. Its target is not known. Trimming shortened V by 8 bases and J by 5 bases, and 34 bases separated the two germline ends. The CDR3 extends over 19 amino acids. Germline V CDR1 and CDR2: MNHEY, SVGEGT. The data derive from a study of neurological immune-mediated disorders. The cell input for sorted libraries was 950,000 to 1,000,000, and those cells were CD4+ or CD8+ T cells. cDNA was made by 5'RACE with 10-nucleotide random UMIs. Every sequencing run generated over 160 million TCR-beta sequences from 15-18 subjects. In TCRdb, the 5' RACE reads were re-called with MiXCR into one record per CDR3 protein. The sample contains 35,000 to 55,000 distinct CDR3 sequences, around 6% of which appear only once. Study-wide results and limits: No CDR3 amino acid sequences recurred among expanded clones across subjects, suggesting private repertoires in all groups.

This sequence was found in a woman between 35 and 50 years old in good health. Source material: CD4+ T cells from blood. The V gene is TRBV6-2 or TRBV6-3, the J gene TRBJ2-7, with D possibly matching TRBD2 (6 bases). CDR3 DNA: TGTGCCAGCTCGCGGGGCAGACGAGCAAAGGTGGACTACTCGGACGAGCAGTACTTC. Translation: CASSRGRRAKVDYSDEQYF.